This TCR beta chain is drawn from a study of T cell repertoires in ileal Crohn's disease. The study's findings and limits: All patients with clonality above 26.8% had endoscopic recurrence.

Roughly 500 nanograms of biopsy DNA per sample underwent TCRB immunosequencing. The data were produced by immunoSEQ multiplex PCR, yet TCRdb's version contains in-frame clones alone and is incomplete. The sample has 15,000 or so clones; around 88% are singletons. With respect to this clone: Its antigen is unidentified.

Trimming took 5 bases from V and 3 from J; bases not matched to a gene: 10. The CDR3 runs 15 residues. Germline V gene lookup returns CDR1 MDHEN and CDR2 SYDVKM. V usage is TRBV28 and J usage is TRBJ2-7; TRBD1 matches 7 bases. The sequencing sample was made of ileal tissue. This TCR was sampled from an adult with Crohn's disease. The CDR3 reads CASSTSGGSDYEQYF. For the CDR3, the DNA is TGTGCCAGCAGTACTTCAGGGGGATCGGACTACGAGCAGTACTTC.